This T cell receptor (beta chain) was recorded in a study of post-analysis software for immune sequencing data. CDR1 is SGHNT and CDR2 is YENEEA in the germline V gene. The CDR3 is made up of 13 amino acids. Trimming took off 4 bases at V and 7 bases at J, with 10 bases between the two ends. With respect to this clonotype: Antigen unknown.

Broader study findings: There was significantly lower normalized Chao1 diversity in multiple sclerosis patients than in controls. About 5 TRBV segments (TRBV5-6, TRBV5-1 and TRBV20-1 among them) occurred more frequently in patients than in controls. Strong co-clustering by F measure was evident for samples that had been prepared in the same batch.

Unique molecular identifiers were built into the TCR beta cDNA libraries. In TCRdb, the PCR reads were re-called with MiXCR into one record per CDR3 protein. Found here are hundreds of thousands of distinct CDR3 sequences, around 40% of them singletons; the top ten hold about 12%. The sequenced material came from blood. This clonotype was sampled from a girl aged 5 to 17 with multiple sclerosis. This rearrangement joins TRBV11-3 to TRBJ2-2; D uncertain. CDR3 amino acids: CASSSRPDGELFF. DNA for the CDR3: TGTGCCAGCAGCTCTAGACCCGACGGGGAGCTGTTTTTT.